Listed here are 19 T cell receptor beta chains from one sample, sequenced in a study of T cells after yellow fever vaccination. Using its own MiXCR run on the 5' RACE reads, TCRdb lists one record per CDR3 protein. This table holds approximately 330,000 distinct CDR3 sequences, approximately 12% found once. The source was CD4+ T cells sorted from PBMCs, collected 15 days after the yellow fever booster vaccination. Receptors originate from a man aged 18 to 35 who received the YFV17D yellow fever vaccine.

The rearrangement links TRBV5-6 to TRBJ2-7; 7 bases match TRBD2. The CDR3 runs to 14 residues. With 6 bases clipped from V and 6 bases from J, the junction kept 12 bases outside the gene matches. Germline V gene sequence: CDR1 SGHDT, CDR2 YYEEEE. The CDR3 sequence: CASTRGGEGSEQYF. In nucleotides, the CDR3 is TGTGCCAGCACCCGCGGAGGGGAGGGCTCCGAGCAGTACTTC.

The table lists this clonotype with a few counts. The chain joins TRBV11-2 to TRBJ1-2; D is undetermined. CDR1 and CDR2 from the germline V gene are SGHAT and FQNNGV. V was trimmed by 0 bases and J by 8 bases, leaving 10 bases between them. The CDR3 is made up of 13 amino acids. CDR3 amino acids: CASSLDRYGGYTF. DNA for the CDR3: TGTGCCAGCAGCTTAGATCGGTATGGCGGCTACACCTTC.

The table lists this clonotype with a few counts. The chain uses TRBV29-1 and TRBJ2-3, with D tentatively TRBD1 (6 bases). Trimming pared 8 bases from V and 2 bases from J, leaving 8 bases between. This CDR3 has 11 amino acids. Germline CDR1 is SQVTM and CDR2 is ANQGSEA. DNA for the CDR3: TGCAGCACAGGGAACACAGATACGCAGTATTTT. It is translated as CSTGNTDTQYF.

This clonotype was counted only a few times. V and J are TRBV11-2 and TRBJ2-1; D ambiguous. The CDR3 has 13 amino acids. Germline lookup yields CDR1 SGHAT and CDR2 FQNNGV. V was clipped by 5 bases and J by 16 bases, with 21 bases between them. CDR3 amino acids: CASSPSLLPRSFF. The CDR3 DNA follows: TGTGCCAGCAGCCCCTCCCTTCTCCCCCGGAGTTTCTTC.

The DNA for the CDR3 is TGTGCCAGCAGCCCGGGGACAGACTTTCAGCCCCAGCATTTT. The encoded protein is CASSPGTDFQPQHF. V is TRBV7-8 and J is TRBJ1-5; TRBD1 aligns across 7 bases. The CDR3 loop spans 14 amino acids. V lost 5 bases to trimming and J lost 6 bases; unmatched junction nucleotides: 7. Germline loops: CDR1 SGHVS, CDR2 FQNEAQ.

This clonotype appeared a few times. V usage is TRBV7-6 and J usage is TRBJ1-4; D is uncertain. Germline V CDR1 and CDR2: SGHVS, FNYEAQ. The germline V and J ends were trimmed by 3 bases and 4 bases, with 12 bases remaining between them. The CDR3 has 15 residues. CDR3 DNA sequence: TGTGCCAGCAGCTTCCGACCGGATTTTAATGAAAAACTGTTTTTT. Its translation: CASSFRPDFNEKLFF.

This clonotype was found a few times. The rearrangement links TRBV12-3 or TRBV12-4 to TRBJ2-2, with 10 bases identical to TRBD1. This CDR3 comprises 15 residues. Unmatched junction bases numbered 9, after V lost 7 bases and J lost 7 bases. CDR3 in amino acids: CASNILTGGHGELFF. Here the CDR3 DNA reads TGTGCCAGCAACATCTTGACAGGGGGCCACGGGGAGCTGTTTTTT.

This clonotype was seen many times. The J gene is TRBJ2-7, the V gene TRBV29-1; possibly TRBD1 for D (5 bases). Trimming left V 7 bases short and J 2 bases short, with 12 bases between. There are 12 residues in the CDR3. Germline CDR1 reads SQVTM; CDR2 reads ANQGSEA. CDR3 sequence reads: CSAVGAAYEQYV. For the CDR3, the DNA is TGCAGCGCTGTTGGGGCAGCCTACGAGCAGTACGTC.

This clonotype was counted ten times or more. This chain connects TRBV4-3 to TRBJ1-5, with D hard to call. The ends were cut back, 0 bases at V and 7 bases at J, with 13 bases in the middle. CDR1 and CDR2 from the germline V gene are LGHNA and YSLEER. This CDR3 has 15 amino acids. CDR3 amino acids: CASSQDLNFGQPQHF. The CDR3 DNA reads as TGCGCCAGCAGCCAAGATCTGAATTTTGGGCAGCCCCAGCATTTT.

This clonotype came up many times. The rearrangement joins TRBV5-5 to TRBJ1-1; D uncertain. Germline V gene lookup returns CDR1 SGHKS and CDR2 YYEKEE (reference sequence). Trimming took off 2 bases at V and 4 bases at J, with 12 bases between the two ends. This CDR3 contains 14 residues. Here the CDR3 reads CASSFTASGTEAFF. CDR3 DNA sequence: TGTGCCAGCAGCTTTACAGCCTCGGGCACTGAAGCTTTCTTT.

This clonotype showed up just a few times. V is TRBV19 and J is TRBJ2-4; D not resolved. Per the germline V gene, CDR1 is LNHDA and CDR2 is SQIVND (reference sequence). The CDR3 extends over 15 amino acids. V lost 10 bases and J lost 1, with 17 bases in between. CDR3 sequence (DNA): TGTGCCACCCATGTTTTCGGGCTGGCCAAAAACATTCAGTACTTC. This encodes CATHVFGLAKNIQYF. The variable domain in full, completed from reference TRBV19 and TRBJ2-4, reads DGGITQSPKYLFRKEGQNVTLSCEQNLNHDAMYWYRQDPGQGLRLIYYSQIVNDFQKGDIAEGYSVSREKKESFPLTVTSAQKNPTAFYLCATHVFGLAKNIQYFGAGTRLSVL.

This rearrangement joins TRBV5-1 to TRBJ2-2; D possibly corresponds to TRBD1 (6 bases). V lost 0 bases and J lost 9, with 12 bases in between. CDR1 and CDR2 from the germline V gene are SGHRS and YFSETQ. CDR3 length: 14 amino acids. This CDR3 reads CASSLVRTDRELFF. The CDR3 DNA is TGCGCCAGCAGCTTGGTTCGGACAGACCGGGAGCTGTTTTTT.

This clonotype was observed a handful of times. The CDR3 loop reads CASSLYSGGGPETQYF. The CDR3 coding sequence is TGCGCCAGCAGCTTGTATAGCGGGGGCGGCCCAGAGACCCAGTACTTC. V is TRBV5-1 and J is TRBJ2-5; 9 nucleotides align to TRBD2. CDR1 is SGHRS, CDR2 YFSETQ, per germline. V was clipped by 1 base and J by 4 bases; unmatched bases: 8. This CDR3 has 16 amino acids. Drawing the rest from reference TRBV5-1 and TRBJ2-5, the complete variable domain is KAGVTQTPRYLIKTRGQQVTLSCSPISGHRSVSWYQQTPGQGLQFLFEYFSETQRNKGNFPGRFSGRQFSNSRSEMNVSTLELGDSALYLCASSLYSGGGPETQYFGPGTRLLVL.

CDR3 loop: CASSSYTGQGGFVTPDTQYF. The CDR3 region has the DNA TGTGCCAGCAGTTCCTATACCGGACAGGGGGGATTCGTAACCCCAGATACGCAGTATTTT. The chain joins TRBV6-5 to TRBJ2-3; 10 bases fit TRBD1. V was pared by 4 bases and J by 4 bases, with 20 bases of the junction left unmatched. The CDR3 covers 20 residues. Germline CDR1 reads MNHEY; CDR2 reads SVGAGI.

The rearrangement uses TRBV4-1 and TRBJ2-1; possible D gene TRBD2, 5 bases. This CDR3 is built from 15 residues. CDR1 and CDR2 (germline): MGHRA, YSYEKL. V gave up 0 bases and J gave up 4 bases, with 10 bases separating them. The DNA of the CDR3 is TGCGCCAGCAGCCAAGATTATGGGGAGTACAATGAGCAGTTCTTC. As protein: CASSQDYGEYNEQFF.

Ten or more counts support this clonotype. The V call is TRBV4-1, the J call TRBJ2-1, with TRBD1 identical over 8 bases. This CDR3 comprises 14 residues. Trimming at V came to 4 bases and at J to 7 bases, leaving 6 bases not matched to a gene. CDR1 MGHRA and CDR2 YSYEKL come from the germline V gene. The CDR3 reads CASSRDRTGNEQFF. CDR3 in DNA: TGCGCCAGCAGCCGAGACCGGACAGGGAATGAGCAGTTCTTC.

This clonotype was seen only a few times. The chain carries TRBV29-1 and TRBJ1-1, with D tentatively TRBD1 (6 bases). Germline V lookup: CDR1 SQVTM, CDR2 ANQGSEA. The CDR3 length is 16 residues. Trimming took 1 base from V and 4 from J, leaving 19 bases between them. The CDR3 coding sequence is TGCAGCGTTGAAGCTTTAACGACAGGAGTGGGCACTGAAGCTTTCTTT. Amino acid sequence: CSVEALTTGVGTEAFF.

The sample holds a few counts of this clonotype. The CDR3 sequence is CASSTPPDEQFF. The CDR3 DNA sequence: TGTGCCAGCAGTACCCCGCCGGATGAGCAGTTCTTC. V gene TRBV2 combines with J gene TRBJ2-1; D gene ambiguous. CDR1 and CDR2 (germline): SNHLY, FYNNEI. There are 12 residues in the CDR3. Trimming pared 5 bases from V and 8 bases from J, leaving 10 bases between.

This chain joins TRBV12-3 or TRBV12-4 and TRBJ2-3; unclear D gene. The length of the CDR3 is 13 residues. Trimming removed 2 bases at V and 10 bases at J, with 13 bases between. The DNA of the CDR3 is TGTGCCAGCAGTTTATTGGGCGGTAGGGCGCAGTATTTT. The encoded protein is CASSLLGGRAQYF.